The source of this T cell receptor (beta chain) is a study of T cell responses to AZD1222 COVID-19 vaccine. Measured with immunoSEQ multiplex PCR; TCRdb has only the in-frame clones, and not every one. The data hold 250,000 to 300,000 clones, with about 94% observed a single time. The CDR3 has 14 residues. The V and J ends lost 4 bases and 7 bases respectively, with 12 bases between them. Germline CDR1 reads SGHRS; CDR2 reads YFSETQ. This clone was seen only a few times. In the same sample, other DNA sequences code for this CDR3. The TCR was taken from an adult who received the AZD1222 COVID-19 vaccine. The specimen was peripheral blood, collected 28 days after the second AZD1222 dose. The chain carries TRBV5-1 and TRBJ1-6; maybe TRBD1 (6 bases). In DNA form, the CDR3 reads TGCGCCAGCAGCCTTGGACAGACAAATTCACCCCTCCACTTT. Amino acids: CASSLGQTNSPLHF. Full variable domain (missing parts from reference TRBV5-1 and TRBJ1-6): KAGVTQTPRYLIKTRGQQVTLSCSPISGHRSVSWYQQTPGQGLQFLFEYFSETQRNKGNFPGRFSGRQFSNSRSEMNVSTLELGDSALYLCASSLGQTNSPLHFGNGTRLTVT.